Below are 2 T cell receptor beta chains sequenced from a single sample in a study of blood T cell repertoires in COVID-19. The table came from immunoSEQ multiplex PCR; TCRdb's copy has only in-frame clones and leaves some out. Here the sample spans 200,000 to 250,000 clones, around 90% being singletons. Sequenced sample: PBMCs or T cells enriched from blood (not recorded which). These receptors were taken from a man aged 25-45 years who had been exposed to COVID-19.

The J gene is TRBJ2-2, the V gene TRBV3-1 (or the pseudogene TRBV3-2); no reliable D call. CDR1 and CDR2 from the germline V gene are LGHDT and YNNKEL (reference sequence). The CDR3 is 14 residues long. V was pared by 1 base and J by 8 bases, with 11 bases between. DNA of the CDR3: TGTGCCAGCAGCCAAGTGGCTAGTTTGGGGGAGCTGTTTTTT. This sequence encodes CASSQVASLGELFF.

The chain employs TRBV30 and TRBJ2-7; perhaps TRBD2 as D (6 bases). V lost 5 bases and J 5 bases, leaving 19 bases between the germline ends. Germline V CDR1 and CDR2: GTSNPN, SVGIG (reference sequence). This CDR3 is built from 14 residues. The CDR3 nucleotides are TGTGCCTGGTCTCGGCGTGGGACGGGGGACGAGCAGTACTTC. It codes for CAWSRRGTGDEQYF.